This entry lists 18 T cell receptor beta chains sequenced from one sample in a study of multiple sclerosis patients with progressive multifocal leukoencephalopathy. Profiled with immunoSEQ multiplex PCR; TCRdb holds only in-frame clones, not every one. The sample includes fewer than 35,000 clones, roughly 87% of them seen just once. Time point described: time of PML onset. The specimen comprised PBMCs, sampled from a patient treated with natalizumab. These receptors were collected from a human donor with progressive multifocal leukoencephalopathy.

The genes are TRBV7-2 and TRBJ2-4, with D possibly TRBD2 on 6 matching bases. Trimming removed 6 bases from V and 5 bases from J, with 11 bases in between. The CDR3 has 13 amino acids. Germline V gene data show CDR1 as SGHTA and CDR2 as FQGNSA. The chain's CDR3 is CASRSSGENIQYF. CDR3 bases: TGTGCCAGCAGGTCCTCGGGGGAAAACATTCAGTACTTC. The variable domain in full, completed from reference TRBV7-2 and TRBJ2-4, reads GAGVSQSPSNKVTEKGKDVELRCDPISGHTALYWYRQSLGQGLEFLIYFQGNSAPDKSGLPSDRFSAERTGGSVSTLTIQRTQQEDSAVYLCASRSSGENIQYFGAGTRLSVL.

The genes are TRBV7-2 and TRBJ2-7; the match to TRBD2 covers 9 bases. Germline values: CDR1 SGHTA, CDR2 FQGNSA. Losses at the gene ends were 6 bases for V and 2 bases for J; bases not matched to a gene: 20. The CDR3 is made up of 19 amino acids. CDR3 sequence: CASSLLGAGRLAVAYEQYF. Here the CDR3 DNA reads TGTGCCAGCAGTTTGTTGGGCGCCGGACGACTAGCGGTAGCCTACGAGCAGTACTTC.

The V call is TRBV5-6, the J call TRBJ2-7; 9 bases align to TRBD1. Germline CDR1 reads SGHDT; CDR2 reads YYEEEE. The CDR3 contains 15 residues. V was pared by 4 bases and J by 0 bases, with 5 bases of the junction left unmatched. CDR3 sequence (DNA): TGTGCCAGCAGCGGAACAGGGGGCTTCTCCTACGAGCAGTACTTC. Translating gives CASSGTGGFSYEQYF.

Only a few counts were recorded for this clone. The CDR3 loop is CASSRDDRNQPQHF. CDR3 coding DNA: TGTGCCAGCTCACGAGACGACAGGAATCAGCCCCAGCATTTT. The V call is TRBV18, the J call TRBJ1-5, with a tentative D call TRBD1 (6 bases). CDR3 length: 14 amino acids. The germline V gene encodes CDR1 KGHSH and CDR2 LQKENI. V was trimmed by 4 bases and J by 4 bases, leaving 11 bases between them.

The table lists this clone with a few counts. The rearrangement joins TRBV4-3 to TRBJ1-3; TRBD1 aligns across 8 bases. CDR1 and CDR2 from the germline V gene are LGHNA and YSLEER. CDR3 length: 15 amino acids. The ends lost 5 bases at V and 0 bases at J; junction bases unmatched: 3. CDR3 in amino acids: CASSDDRGSGNTIYF. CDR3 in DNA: TGCGCCAGCAGCGATGACAGGGGCTCTGGAAACACCATATATTTT.

The CDR3, as DNA: TGTGCCAGCAGCGGTCCAATACTAGCGGGCATCTCCTACGAGCAGTACTTC. Amino acids: CASSGPILAGISYEQYF. V gene TRBV5-4 combines with J gene TRBJ2-7; 9 positions match TRBD2. Germline loops: CDR1 SGHNT, CDR2 YYREEE (reference sequence). Losses at the gene ends were 4 bases for V and 0 bases for J; bases not matched to a gene: 11. The CDR3 extends over 17 amino acids.

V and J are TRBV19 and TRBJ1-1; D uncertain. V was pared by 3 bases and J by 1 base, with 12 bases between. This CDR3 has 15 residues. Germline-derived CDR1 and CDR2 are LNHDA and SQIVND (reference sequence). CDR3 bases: TGTGCCAGTAGTATTCGGGGATTCGAGAACACTGAAGCTTTCTTT. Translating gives CASSIRGFENTEAFF.

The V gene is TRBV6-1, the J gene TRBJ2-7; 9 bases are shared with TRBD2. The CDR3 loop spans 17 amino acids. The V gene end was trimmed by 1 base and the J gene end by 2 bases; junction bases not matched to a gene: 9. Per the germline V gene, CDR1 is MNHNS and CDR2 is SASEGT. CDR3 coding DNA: TGTGCCAGCAGTGAAGGCCTAAGGACTAGCGTACCCTACGAGCAGTACTTC. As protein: CASSEGLRTSVPYEQYF.

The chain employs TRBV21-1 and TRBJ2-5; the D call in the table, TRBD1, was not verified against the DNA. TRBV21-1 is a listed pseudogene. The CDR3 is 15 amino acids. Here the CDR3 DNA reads TGTGCCAGCAGCACCCACAGGGAATCGGGAGAGACCCAGTACTTC. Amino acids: CASSTHRESGETQYF.

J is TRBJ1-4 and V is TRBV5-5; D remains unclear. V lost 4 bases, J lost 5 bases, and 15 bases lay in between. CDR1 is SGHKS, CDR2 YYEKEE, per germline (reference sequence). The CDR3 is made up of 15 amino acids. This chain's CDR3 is CASSKGPTGNEKLFF. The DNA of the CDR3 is TGTGCCAGCAGCAAGGGTCCTACCGGGAATGAAAAACTGTTTTTT.

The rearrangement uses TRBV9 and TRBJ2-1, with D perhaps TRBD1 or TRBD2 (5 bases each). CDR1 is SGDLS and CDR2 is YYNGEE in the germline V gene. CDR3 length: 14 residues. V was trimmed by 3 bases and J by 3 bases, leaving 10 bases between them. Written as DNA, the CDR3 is TGTGCCAGCAGCGGAGGGGCAGGCTACAATGAGCAGTTCTTC. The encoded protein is CASSGGAGYNEQFF.

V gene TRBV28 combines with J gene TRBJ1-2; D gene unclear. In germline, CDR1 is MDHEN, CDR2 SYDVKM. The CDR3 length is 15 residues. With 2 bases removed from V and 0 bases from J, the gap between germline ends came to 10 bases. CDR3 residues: CASSLTAVANYGYTF. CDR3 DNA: TGTGCCAGCAGTTTAACGGCAGTAGCTAACTATGGCTACACCTTC.

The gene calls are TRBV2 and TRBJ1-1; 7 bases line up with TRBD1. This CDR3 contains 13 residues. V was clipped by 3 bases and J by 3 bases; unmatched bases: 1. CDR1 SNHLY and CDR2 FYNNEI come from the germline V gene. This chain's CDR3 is CASSDRGYTEAFF. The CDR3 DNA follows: TGTGCCAGCAGTGACAGGGGGTACACTGAAGCTTTCTTT.

The CDR3 nucleotides are TGTGCCAGCAGCACAGAGGGCGGGCGGTACCCCGACGAGCAGTACTTC. This translates into CASSTEGGRYPDEQYF. The chain joins TRBV7-9 to TRBJ2-7, with a weak D call TRBD2 (5 bases). This CDR3 spans 16 amino acids. Germline V gives CDR1 SEHNR, CDR2 FQNEAQ (reference sequence). V was clipped by 5 bases and J by 5 bases, with 22 bases between them.

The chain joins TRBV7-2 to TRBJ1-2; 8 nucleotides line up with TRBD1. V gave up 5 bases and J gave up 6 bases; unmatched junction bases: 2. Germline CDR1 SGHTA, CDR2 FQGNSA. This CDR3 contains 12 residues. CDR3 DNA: TGTGCCAGCAGCGGGACAGGCCATGGCTACACCTTC. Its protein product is CASSGTGHGYTF.

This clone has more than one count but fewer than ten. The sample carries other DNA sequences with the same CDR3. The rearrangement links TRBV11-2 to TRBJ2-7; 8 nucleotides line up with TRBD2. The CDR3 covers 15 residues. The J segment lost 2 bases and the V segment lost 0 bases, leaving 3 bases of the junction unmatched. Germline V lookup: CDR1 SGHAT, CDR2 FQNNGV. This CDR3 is CASSLDPAGAYEQYF. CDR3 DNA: TGTGCCAGCAGCTTAGATCCAGCGGGAGCCTACGAGCAGTACTTC.

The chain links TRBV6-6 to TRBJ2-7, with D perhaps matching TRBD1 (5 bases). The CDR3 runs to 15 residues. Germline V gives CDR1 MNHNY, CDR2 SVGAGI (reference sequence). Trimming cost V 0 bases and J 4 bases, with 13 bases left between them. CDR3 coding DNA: TGTGCCAGCAGTTACTCGCGTCAGGGTCTATACGAGCAGTACTTC. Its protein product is CASSYSRQGLYEQYF.

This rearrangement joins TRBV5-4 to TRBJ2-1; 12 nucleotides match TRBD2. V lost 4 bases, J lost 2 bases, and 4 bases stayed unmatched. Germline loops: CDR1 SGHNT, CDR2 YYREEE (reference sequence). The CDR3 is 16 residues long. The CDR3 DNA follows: TGTGCCAGCAGCGCTTCTAGCGGGAGGGCCTACAATGAGCAGTTCTTC. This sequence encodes CASSASSGRAYNEQFF.